This T cell receptor (beta chain) was sequenced for a study of OX40 agonist ivuxolimab in advanced cancers. General study results and limits: Some patients who did not respond also had low normalized T-cell clonal expansion.

Concerning this clone itself: The antigen is unknown.

The method was immunoSEQ multiplex PCR; TCRdb's version includes in-frame clones alone and lacks a portion of them. The sample yields 45,000 to 60,000 clones, around 90% seen once. Germline CDR1 and CDR2: SGHKS and YYEKEE (reference sequence). CDR3 length: 17 residues. The V end was cut by 4 bases, the J end by 2 bases, with 20 bases between. This TCR derives from an adult with an advanced solid tumor such as melanoma, head and neck, liver or kidney cancer. This chain joins TRBV5-5 and TRBJ2-3; D perhaps matches TRBD2 (6 bases). The sequences come from CD4+ or CD8+ T cells sorted from blood, collected in a trial of the OX40 agonist ivuxolimab. The CDR3 sequence: CASSPGLHRGDTDTQYF. CDR3 DNA: TGTGCCAGCAGCCCGGGACTTCATCGTGGGGACACAGATACGCAGTATTTT.